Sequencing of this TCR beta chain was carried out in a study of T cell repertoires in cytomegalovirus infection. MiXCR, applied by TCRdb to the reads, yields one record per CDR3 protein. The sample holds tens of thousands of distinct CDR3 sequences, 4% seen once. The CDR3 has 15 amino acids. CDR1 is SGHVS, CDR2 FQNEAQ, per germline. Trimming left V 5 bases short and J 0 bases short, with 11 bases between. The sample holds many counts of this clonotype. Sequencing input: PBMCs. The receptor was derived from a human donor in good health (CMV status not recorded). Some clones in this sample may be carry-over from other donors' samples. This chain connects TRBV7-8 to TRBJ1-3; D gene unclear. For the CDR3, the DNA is TGTGCCAGCAGCCTGACACCGAGCTCTGGAAACACCATATATTTT. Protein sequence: CASSLTPSSGNTIYF.